A selection of T cell receptor beta chains follows, all from one sample in a study of T cell responses to AZD1222 COVID-19 vaccine. The protocol was immunoSEQ multiplex PCR, while the TCRdb copy is restricted to in-frame clones and leaves out a portion. Seen here are roughly 120,000 clones, approximately 86% observed once, and the top ten hold around 2.4%. The source was peripheral blood, collected on day 0 of AZD1222 vaccination. The receptor set was obtained from an adult in good health. Each CDR3 is given with its conserved first and last residue. D genes are given only for firm matches. Not all rows give a size; the values are once, few, many and, for expanded clones, a class.

TRBJ2-2 | TRBD1 | TRBV6-5 | NA | CASSKGQYTGELFF | TGTGCCAGCAGTAAGGGACAGTACACCGGGGAGCTGTTTTTT
TRBJ2-3 | NA | TRBV9 | NA | CASSVGTRTSTRTDTQYF | TGTGCCAGCAGCGTAGGGACAAGGACTTCCACACGGACAGATACGCAGTATTTT
TRBJ2-7 | TRBD1 | TRBV19 | NA | CASSAYRGSYEQYF | TGTGCCAGTAGTGCATACAGGGGGTCCTACGAGCAGTACTTC
TRBJ2-1 | TRBD2 | TRBV10-3 | once | CAISGGSTNEQFF | TGTGCCATCAGTGGCGGGAGTACGAATGAGCAGTTCTTC
TRBJ2-7 | NA | TRBV5-1 | NA | CASTPLDPPHRLYEQYF | TGCGCCAGCACCCCCCTAGACCCGCCCCACAGACTATACGAGCAGTACTTC
TRBJ1-1 | NA | TRBV29-1 | NA | CSAAGYTEAFF | TGCAGCGCAGCAGGGTACACTGAAGCTTTCTTT
TRBJ1-1 | NA | TRBV5-1 | NA | CASSLASMNTEAFF | TGCGCCAGCAGCTTGGCCTCCATGAACACTGAAGCTTTCTTT
TRBJ2-1 | TRBD1 | TRBV6-6 | NA | CASSDRGQDIYNEQFF | TGTGCCAGCAGCGACAGGGGACAGGATATCTACAATGAGCAGTTCTTC
TRBJ1-6 | NA | TRBV18 | NA | CASSPLESYNSPLHF | TGTGCCAGCTCCCCCCTCGAATCGTATAATTCACCCCTCCACTTT
TRBJ2-1 | TRBD2 | TRBV9 | NA | CASSVGGAAGARDDEQFF | TGTGCCAGCAGCGTAGGAGGAGCAGCGGGAGCTAGAGACGATGAGCAGTTCTTC
TRBJ2-3 | TRBD2 | TRBV24-1 | NA | CATSPAGAVTDTQYF | TGTGCCACCAGCCCAGCGGGAGCCGTAACAGATACGCAGTATTTT
TRBJ1-1 | NA | TRBV23-1 | once | CASSQRAAEAFF | TGCGCCAGCAGTCAGAGGGCGGCTGAAGCTTTCTTT
TRBJ2-7 | TRBD1 | TRBV5-1 | NA | CASSRGTGISYEQYF | TGCGCCAGCAGCCGGGGGACAGGGATCTCCTACGAGCAGTACTTC
TRBJ2-5 | NA | TRBV4-2 | NA | CASSPPRSPETQYF | TGTGCCAGCAGCCCCCCGAGATCGCCCGAGACCCAGTACTTC
TRBJ1-6 | NA | TRBV7-3 | few | CASSLVVTGLRRSSPLHF | TGTGCCAGCAGCTTAGTAGTAACGGGTCTGCGCCGGAGTTCACCCCTCCACTTT
TRBJ2-3 | TRBD1 | TRBV13 | NA | CASSPGTAPDTQYF | TGTGCCAGCAGCCCTGGGACAGCTCCAGATACGCAGTATTTT
TRBJ2-3 | NA | TRBV18 | NA | CASSPRVPYDTQYF | TGTGCCAGCTCACCACGGGTCCCCTACGATACGCAGTATTTT
TRBJ1-2 | TRBD1 | TRBV12-3/TRBV12-4 | NA | CASSPRDRESATF | TGTGCCAGCAGCCCCCGGGACAGGGAATCGGCCACCTTC
TRBJ1-1 | NA | TRBV30 | NA | CAWREEGVMNTEAFF | TGTGCCTGGAGGGAGGAAGGGGTGATGAACACTGAAGCTTTCTTT
TRBJ2-3 | TRBD2 | TRBV10-1 | NA | CASSELAGGDTQYF | TGCGCCAGCAGTGAGCTAGCGGGAGGAGATACGCAGTATTTT
TRBJ2-3 | NA | TRBV27 | NA | CASSRGSKTTDTQYF | TGTGCCAGCAGTCGGGGGAGTAAAACCACAGATACGCAGTATTTT
TRBJ2-1 | TRBD2 | TRBV4-1 | NA | CASSQGLSLAATYNEQFF | TGCGCCAGCAGCCAAGGGCTGTCGCTAGCGGCGACGTACAATGAGCAGTTCTTC
TRBJ2-1 | TRBD2 | TRBV7-3 | NA | CASSLNPGTTIGNEQFF | TGTGCCAGCAGCTTAAATCCAGGGACTACAATCGGCAATGAGCAGTTCTTC
TRBJ1-1 | NA | TRBV14 | NA | CASSPGRNTEAFF | TGTGCCAGCAGCCCCGGACGGAACACTGAAGCTTTCTTT
TRBJ2-1 | TRBD1 | TRBV7-2 | NA | CASSPRTGTYNEQFF | TGTGCCAGCAGCCCCCGGACAGGCACCTACAATGAGCAGTTCTTC
TRBJ2-5 | NA | TRBV7-8 | NA | CASTPRVNQETQYF | TGTGCCAGCACCCCCCGGGTAAACCAAGAGACCCAGTACTTC
TRBJ1-2 | TRBD1 | TRBV29-1 | NA | CSVAGTGANYGYTF | TGCAGCGTTGCCGGGACAGGGGCTAACTATGGCTACACCTTC
TRBJ2-5 | NA | TRBV24-1 | once | CATSTSIGAQSQETQYF | TGTGCCACCAGCACCAGTATAGGGGCCCAAAGCCAAGAGACCCAGTACTTC
TRBJ1-1 | NA | TRBV19 | NA | CASRGIMNTEAFF | TGTGCCAGTAGAGGGATCATGAACACTGAAGCTTTCTTT
TRBJ1-2 | TRBD1 | TRBV28 | NA | CASSPGQVWGYTF | TGTGCCAGCAGTCCGGGACAGGTTTGGGGCTACACCTTC
TRBJ2-3 | NA | TRBV7-8 | NA | CASREGSPSTDTQYF | TGTGCCAGCAGGGAGGGTTCACCTAGCACAGATACGCAGTATTTT
TRBJ1-2 | NA | TRBV28 | NA | CASSLGHLGWNTF | TGTGCCAGCAGTTTGGGGCATTTAGGGTGGAACACCTTC
TRBJ2-6 | TRBD1 | TRBV5-1 | NA | CASSLRTGASGANVLTF | TGCGCCAGCAGCTTGCGGACAGGAGCCTCTGGGGCCAACGTCCTGACTTTC
TRBJ1-5 | TRBD1 | TRBV7-8 | NA | CASSLVTGVAGQPQHF | TGTGCCAGCAGCTTAGTAACAGGGGTTGCAGGTCAGCCCCAGCATTTT
TRBJ2-1 | NA | TRBV29-1 | NA | CSVEDRDRPDEQFF | TGCAGCGTTGAAGACCGTGACAGGCCGGATGAGCAGTTCTTC
TRBJ2-6 | NA | TRBV10-3 | NA | CAISEWGESGANVLTF | TGTGCCATCAGTGAGTGGGGAGAGTCTGGGGCCAACGTCCTGACTTTC
TRBJ2-1 | NA | TRBV30 | NA | CAWSRHGGHNEQFF | TGTGCCTGGAGCCGACATGGAGGCCACAATGAGCAGTTCTTC
TRBJ1-1 | TRBD1 | TRBV2 | NA | CASAQGAGQRTEAFF | TGTGCCAGCGCCCAGGGGGCAGGACAGAGAACTGAAGCTTTCTTT
TRBJ1-1 | NA | TRBV28 | NA | CASSPQEGAGTEAFF | TGTGCCAGCAGTCCCCAAGAAGGGGCAGGGACTGAAGCTTTCTTT
TRBJ2-7 | TRBD2 | TRBV18 | few | CASSPLAGIYEQYF | TGTGCCAGCTCACCGCTAGCGGGAATATACGAGCAGTACTTC
TRBJ1-2 | NA | TRBV5-6 | NA | CASSLGGWPGEGYTF | TGTGCCAGCAGCTTGGGGGGCTGGCCAGGGGAAGGCTACACCTTC
TRBJ2-7 | NA | TRBV12-3/TRBV12-4 | NA | CASSLGGTTYF | TGTGCCAGCAGTCTAGGGGGGACTACGTACTTC